The 21 T cell receptor beta chains in this list originate from one sample, sequenced in a study of human T cells and chemical hapten exposure (dated by TCRdb to the early 2020s). Receptor amplification or capture employed RACE. The data were produced on a NextSeq 500. TCRdb reprocessed the public reads (quality trimming at Q25 with fastp, clone calling with MiXCR) and kept in-frame beta chains. Rows are unified per CDR3 protein, each entry keeping the most common DNA and genes. This sample holds around 65,000 distinct CDR3 sequences; 5.5% to 7.5% were observed only once. The ten largest make up around 3.4% of the sample. What this sample's time point label stands for: healthy volunteer bleed at 6 weeks. Total RNA was extracted from unfractionated whole blood collected in Tempus Blood RNA tubes. What was sequenced was whole blood. The receptors originated from a female donor in good health. Some clones in this sample may be carry-over from other donors' samples.

This clonotype was observed many times. The chain recombines TRBV2 with TRBJ2-3, with D possibly being TRBD1 or TRBD2 (5 bases each). CDR1 and CDR2 (germline): SNHLY, FYNNEI. There are 15 residues in the CDR3. Trimming removed 8 bases from V and 2 bases from J, with 17 bases in between. CDR3 loop: CASRGVSLSTDTQYF. The CDR3 DNA is TGTGCCAGCCGGGGCGTTTCGCTCTCCACAGATACGCAGTATTTT.

In this sample, this clonotype turned up a few times. The CDR3 nucleotides read TGCGCCAGCAGCACCGGACAGGCATCCTCCTACGAGCAGTACTTC. This codes for CASSTGQASSYEQYF. This chain joins TRBV5-1 and TRBJ2-7; 7 bases map to TRBD1. The CDR3 covers 15 residues. Per the germline V gene, CDR1 is SGHRS and CDR2 is YFSETQ. The V and J ends lost 4 bases and 0 bases, in that order; junction bases with no gene match: 7.

CDR3 sequence: CASSRDRGKTGYTF. Here the CDR3 DNA reads TGTGCCAGCAGTCGGGACAGAGGAAAAACTGGCTACACCTTC. The chain links TRBV12-3 or TRBV12-4 to TRBJ1-2, with 7 positions matching TRBD1. J was trimmed by 7 bases and V by 5 bases; bases with no gene match: 10. The CDR3 covers 14 residues.

This clonotype occurred many times. The genes are TRBV29-1 and TRBJ1-1, with D unclear. Germline CDR1 reads SQVTM; CDR2 reads ANQGSEA. Trimming took 6 bases from V and 0 from J, leaving 11 bases between them. The CDR3 is 13 amino acids. The CDR3 here is CSVRTDLNTEAFF. The CDR3 nucleotides are TGCAGCGTAAGGACGGACTTGAACACTGAAGCTTTCTTT.

In this sample, this clonotype turned up many times. CDR3 sequence reads: CASSVRLTGVDTQYF. In DNA form, the CDR3 reads TGTGCCAGCAGTGTCCGTTTGACAGGGGTCGATACGCAGTATTTT. The V and J genes are TRBV6-2 or TRBV6-3 and TRBJ2-3; 8 positions match TRBD1. V was clipped by 5 bases and J by 6 bases; unmatched bases: 10. Germline values: CDR1 MNHEY, CDR2 SVGEGT. This CDR3 is 15 amino acids long.

This clonotype came up a few times. The chain is built from TRBV20-1 and TRBJ2-3, with 8 bases fitting TRBD2. The V and J ends lost 5 bases and 4 bases, in that order; junction bases with no gene match: 17. The CDR3 is 17 amino acids. The germline CDR1 and CDR2 sequences are DFQATT and SNEGSKA (reference sequence). CDR3 sequence: CSAALKISWREADTQYF. The CDR3, as DNA: TGCAGTGCTGCGCTTAAAATTAGCTGGCGGGAGGCAGATACGCAGTATTTT.

This clonotype came up many times. This rearrangement joins TRBV6-6 to TRBJ2-5; 9 bases match TRBD1. Per germline, CDR1 MNHNY and CDR2 SVGAGI (reference sequence). CDR3 length equals 17 residues. V was pared by 0 bases and J by 4 bases, with 9 bases of the junction left unmatched. CDR3 nucleotides: TGTGCCAGCAGTTACTCCCCGGGGACAGGGAATCGAGAGACCCAGTACTTC. Amino acids: CASSYSPGTGNRETQYF.

This clonotype has just a few counts. V usage is TRBV7-9 and J usage is TRBJ1-1, with D maybe TRBD1 (6 bases). Germline loops: CDR1 SEHNR, CDR2 FQNEAQ (reference sequence). Trimming took 2 bases from V and 6 from J, leaving 13 bases between them. CDR3 size: 14 residues. This CDR3 reads CASSLPRGYSEAFF. The DNA of the CDR3 is TGTGCCAGCAGCTTACCCAGGGGCTACTCTGAAGCTTTCTTT.

This clonotype was picked up many times. V and J are TRBV20-1 and TRBJ2-4; tentatively, D is TRBD2 (6 bases). CDR1 is DFQATT, CDR2 SNEGSKA, per germline (reference sequence). V was clipped by 3 bases and J by 1 base, with 16 bases between them. The length of the CDR3 is 16 residues. For the CDR3, the DNA is TGCAGTGCTAGCCCTGGAGGGGCTAGGGCCAAAAACATTCAGTACTTC. Protein: CSASPGGARAKNIQYF.

This clonotype was seen a few times. V gene TRBV5-6 combines with J gene TRBJ1-2; D may be TRBD1 (5 bases). The CDR3 contains 12 residues. The V gene's germline CDR1 is SGHDT and CDR2 YYEEEE. Trimming shortened V by 1 base and J by 5 bases, and 6 bases separated the two germline ends. The CDR3 nucleotides read TGTGCCAGCAGCTTGCGACAGTATGGCTACACCTTC. Its translation is CASSLRQYGYTF.

The chain combines TRBV20-1 with TRBJ1-5; TRBD1 matches at 8 bases. The CDR3 totals 15 residues. Per germline, CDR1 DFQATT and CDR2 SNEGSKA (reference sequence). V was clipped by 0 bases and J by 6 bases; unmatched bases: 7. In DNA, the CDR3 is TGCAGTGCTAGAGATCCAGGGGGCACAAGTCAGCCCCAGCATTTT. It yields the protein CSARDPGGTSQPQHF.

This clonotype was recorded at least ten times. The chain joins TRBV29-1 to TRBJ1-1, with a possible D match to TRBD1 (5 bases). Germline CDR1 and CDR2: SQVTM and ANQGSEA. This CDR3 spans 13 amino acids. The V and J ends lost 7 bases and 2 bases respectively, with 14 bases between them. The CDR3 DNA follows: TGCAGCGCCCTAGACAGTGACAACACTGAAGCTTTCTTT. Protein sequence: CSALDSDNTEAFF.

The chain uses TRBV6-5 and TRBJ2-6; TRBD2 agrees at 9 bases. The germline gives CDR1 MNHEY, CDR2 SVGAGI. Trimming removed 5 bases from V and 0 bases from J; junction bases left unmatched: 8. The CDR3 extends over 18 amino acids. The CDR3 here is CASSLTSGPHSGANVLTF. DNA of the CDR3: TGTGCCAGCAGTCTCACTAGCGGGCCCCACTCTGGGGCCAACGTCCTGACTTTC.

This clonotype was seen a handful of times. The chain combines TRBV12-3 or TRBV12-4 with TRBJ1-1; D is unresolved. Trimming removed 7 bases from V and 4 bases from J, with 13 bases in between. The CDR3 extends over 13 amino acids. The CDR3 DNA follows: TGTGCCAGCACTTCCCTGTGGGGCACTGAAGCTTTCTTT. Translated: CASTSLWGTEAFF.

This clonotype was counted between two and nine times. The genes are TRBV7-2 and TRBJ1-1, with TRBD1 as a possible D gene (5 bases). This CDR3 has 12 residues. Germline assignment: CDR1 SGHTA and CDR2 FQGNSA. Trimming removed 4 bases at V and 7 bases at J, with 10 bases between. CDR3 DNA: TGTGCCAGCAGCTGGGGGGGGAATGAAGCTTTCTTT. Its translation: CASSWGGNEAFF.

This clonotype was recorded at least ten times. The rearrangement joins TRBV6-2 or TRBV6-3 to TRBJ2-7; 9 bases are a match to TRBD1. The CDR3 runs to 12 residues. The germline V gene encodes CDR1 MNHEY and CDR2 SVGEGT. Unmatched junction bases numbered 4, after V lost 8 bases and J lost 5 bases. CDR3 residues: CASHRDRDEQYF. The CDR3 DNA reads as TGTGCCAGCCACCGGGACAGGGACGAGCAGTACTTC.

A word on this clonotype: It may be a read error: a sequence one base away is much more abundant. This CDR3 is missing its conserved last phenylalanine or tryptophan, likely due to a read error. This chain's CDR3 is CATSKTGGPYEQYS. CDR3 coding DNA: TGTGCCACCAGCAAGACAGGGGGTCCCTACGAGCAGTACTCC. The V call is TRBV15, the J call TRBJ2-7; 9 nucleotides align to TRBD1. The CDR3 has 14 amino acids. Germline CDR1 and CDR2: LNHNV and YYDKDF (reference sequence). Unmatched junction bases numbered 3, after V lost 4 bases and J lost 2 bases.

This clonotype was recorded a few times. The rearrangement links TRBV25-1 to TRBJ2-1; D perhaps matches TRBD2 (5 bases). The length of the CDR3 is 13 residues. The germline CDR1 and CDR2 sequences are MGHDK and SYGVNS. V was pared by 6 bases and J by 7 bases, with 13 bases between. CDR3 protein: CASRDGGRNEQFF. CDR3 coding DNA: TGTGCCAGCAGGGACGGCGGGCGGAATGAGCAGTTCTTC. The full variable domain, with the rest looked up from reference TRBV25-1 and TRBJ2-1, is EADIYQTPRYLVIGTGKKITLECSQTMGHDKMYWYQQDPGMELHLIHYSYGVNSTEKGDLSSESTVSRIRTEHFPLTLESARPSHTSQYLCASRDGGRNEQFFGPGTRLTVL.

At least ten counts were recorded for this clonotype. CDR3 nucleotides: TGTGCCAGCAGTCAGCAGGGCGAAGGGGAAAAACTGTTTTTT. This encodes CASSQQGEGEKLFF. This rearrangement joins TRBV28 to TRBJ1-4, with D possibly being TRBD1 (5 bases). The V end was cut by 5 bases, the J end by 8 bases, with 15 bases between. Per germline, CDR1 MDHEN and CDR2 SYDVKM. The CDR3 length is 14 residues.

This clonotype was observed many times. V gene TRBV12-3 or TRBV12-4 combines with J gene TRBJ1-5; a weak D match, TRBD1 (6 bases). This CDR3 is built from 15 residues. V lost 5 bases and J 6 bases, leaving 17 bases between the germline ends. The CDR3 DNA follows: TGTGCCAGCAGTACCGAGGCGGGGGGCCGTCAGCCCCAGCATTTT. This sequence encodes CASSTEAGGRQPQHF.

This clonotype was observed at least ten times. This rearrangement joins TRBV30 to TRBJ1-1, with D possibly being TRBD1 (5 bases). Per the germline V gene, CDR1 is GTSNPN and CDR2 is SVGIG (reference sequence). Deletions cut 0 bases from V and 4 bases from J, with 24 bases between. The CDR3 has 18 residues. The CDR3 protein is CAWSVQRDFPTIGTEAFF. The CDR3 nucleotides are TGTGCCTGGAGTGTACAGAGGGACTTCCCCACGATAGGCACTGAAGCTTTCTTT.